Sequencing of this T cell receptor (beta chain) was carried out in a study of OX40 agonist ivuxolimab in advanced cancers. About the study: Ivuxolimab, an agonist antibody against OX40 (CD134), was given to patients.

Clones were read by immunoSEQ multiplex PCR, and TCRdb kept only the in-frame ones, dropping some. This sample carries about 94,000 clones, roughly 95% of them seen once, and the ten largest clones take approximately 0.2%. In the case of this clone: What it binds is unknown.

The V gene lost 4 bases and the J gene lost 4 bases, with 16 bases spanning the gap. The CDR3 sequence is 15 residues long. Looked up from germline, CDR1 is MNHNS and CDR2 is SASEGT. People who had autoimmune disease history or systemic immunosuppression were excluded. Study outcomes and limitations: Individuals who were partial responders at 0.1-3.0 mg/kg had clonal expansion that ranked among the lowest. Certain nonresponders additionally had low normalized T-cell clonal expansion.

The gene calls are TRBV6-1 and TRBJ1-1; D possibly corresponds to TRBD1 (6 bases). The sequence was obtained from an adult with an advanced solid tumor such as melanoma, head and neck, liver or kidney cancer. Sample: CD4+ or CD8+ T cells sorted from blood, taken in a trial of the OX40 agonist ivuxolimab. This CDR3 reads CASSGLRGRGTEAFF. The DNA for the CDR3 is TGTGCCAGCAGTGGCCTCAGGGGTAGGGGCACTGAAGCTTTCTTT.